This T cell receptor beta chain was identified in a study of blood T cells in healthy people across ages. Per the germline V gene, CDR1 is LGHDT and CDR2 is YNNKEL (reference sequence). V lost 4 bases and J lost 0, with 13 bases in between. This CDR3 comprises 16 residues. The use of a sample-barcoded 5' primer and a J-beta primer mix characterized a second PCR of 7 to 11 cycles. Every single cDNA molecule received a tag from a template-switch adaptor with 12 random nucleotides. TCRdb re-called the 5' RACE reads with MiXCR, one entry per CDR3 protein. The sample lists around 750,000 distinct CDR3 sequences; about 53% were seen once. Notes on the study in general: The study could not conclusively compare naive and antigen-experienced cells, given its unsorted PBMCs. Per million T cells, TCR beta diversity dropped roughly linearly as age increased.

This clonotype was seen more than once but under ten times. No antigen is known for it. This chain uses TRBV3-1 with TRBJ2-4, with a weak D call TRBD1 (6 bases). This sequence originates from a man at least 80 years old in good health. The sample comprised blood. The CDR3 loop reads CASSPAQGLAKNIQYF. CDR3 in DNA: TGTGCCAGCAGCCCAGCTCAGGGGCTAGCCAAAAACATTCAGTACTTC.